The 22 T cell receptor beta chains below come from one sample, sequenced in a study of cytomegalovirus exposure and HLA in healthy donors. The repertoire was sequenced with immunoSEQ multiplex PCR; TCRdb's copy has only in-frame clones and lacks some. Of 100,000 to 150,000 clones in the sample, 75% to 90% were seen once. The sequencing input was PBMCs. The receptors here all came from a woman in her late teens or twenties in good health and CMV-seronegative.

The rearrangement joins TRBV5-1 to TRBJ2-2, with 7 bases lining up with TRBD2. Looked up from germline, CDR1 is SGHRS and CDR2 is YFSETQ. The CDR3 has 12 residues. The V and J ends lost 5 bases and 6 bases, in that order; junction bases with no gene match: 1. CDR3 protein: CASRGLAGELFF. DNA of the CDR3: TGCGCCAGCAGAGGACTAGCCGGGGAGCTGTTTTTT.

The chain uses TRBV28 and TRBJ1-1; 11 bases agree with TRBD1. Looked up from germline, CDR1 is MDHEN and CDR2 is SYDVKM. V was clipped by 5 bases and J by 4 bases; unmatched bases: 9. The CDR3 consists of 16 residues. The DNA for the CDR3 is TGTGCCAGCAGTCATGGACAGGGGGCTAGAATCACTGAAGCTTTCTTT. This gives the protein CASSHGQGARITEAFF.

The CDR3 DNA is TGTGCCAGCAGGGCGGAGGGCGGCTACACCTTC. As protein: CASRAEGGYTF. This sequence joins TRBV2 and TRBJ1-2, with D unclear. The CDR3 length is 11 residues. Looked up from germline, CDR1 is SNHLY and CDR2 is FYNNEI. Trimming left V 6 bases short and J 8 bases short, with 10 bases between.

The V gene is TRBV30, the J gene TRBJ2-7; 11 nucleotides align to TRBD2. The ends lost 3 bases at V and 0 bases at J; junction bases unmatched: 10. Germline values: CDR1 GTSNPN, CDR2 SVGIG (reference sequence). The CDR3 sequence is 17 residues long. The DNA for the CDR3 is TGTGCCTGGAGGAGAACTAGCGGGAGACCTCACTCCTACGAGCAGTACTTC. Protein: CAWRRTSGRPHSYEQYF.

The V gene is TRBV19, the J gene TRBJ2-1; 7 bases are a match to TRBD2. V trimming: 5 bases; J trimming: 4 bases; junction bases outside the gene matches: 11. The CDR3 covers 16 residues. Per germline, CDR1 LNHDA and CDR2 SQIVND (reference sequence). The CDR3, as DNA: TGTGCCAGTAGTCCACTTATTGGGAGGGCTTACAATGAGCAGTTCTTC. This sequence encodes CASSPLIGRAYNEQFF.

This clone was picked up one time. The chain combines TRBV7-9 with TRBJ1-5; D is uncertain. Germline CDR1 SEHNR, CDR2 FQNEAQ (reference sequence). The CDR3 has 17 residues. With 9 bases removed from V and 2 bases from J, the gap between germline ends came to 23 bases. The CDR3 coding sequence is TGTGCCAGAAAACGGGTTGATCAAAGGTGGCGCAATCAGCCCCAGCATTTT. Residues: CARKRVDQRWRNQPQHF.

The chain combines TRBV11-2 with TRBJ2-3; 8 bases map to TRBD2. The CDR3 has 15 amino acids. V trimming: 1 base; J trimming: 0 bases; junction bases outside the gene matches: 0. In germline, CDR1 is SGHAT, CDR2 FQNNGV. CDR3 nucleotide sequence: TGTGCCAGCAGCTTAGCGGGGGGGAGCACAGATACGCAGTATTTT. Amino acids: CASSLAGGSTDTQYF. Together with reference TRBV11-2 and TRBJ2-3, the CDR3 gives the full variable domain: EAGVAQSPRYKIIEKRQSVAFWCNPISGHATLYWYQQILGQGPKLLIQFQNNGVVDDSQLPKDRFSAERLKGVDSTLKIQPAKLEDSAVYLCASSLAGGSTDTQYFGPGTRLTVL.

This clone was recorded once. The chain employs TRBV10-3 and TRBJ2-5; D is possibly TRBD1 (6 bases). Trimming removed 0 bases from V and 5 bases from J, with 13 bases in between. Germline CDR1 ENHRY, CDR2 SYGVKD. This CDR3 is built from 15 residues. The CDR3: CAISESQGLGETQYF. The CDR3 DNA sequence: TGTGCCATCAGTGAGTCTCAGGGGTTGGGTGAGACCCAGTACTTC.

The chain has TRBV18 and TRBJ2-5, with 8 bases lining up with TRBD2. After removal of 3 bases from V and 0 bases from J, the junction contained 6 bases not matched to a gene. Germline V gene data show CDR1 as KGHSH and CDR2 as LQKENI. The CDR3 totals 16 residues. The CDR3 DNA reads TGTGCCAGCTCACCTAGCGGGATGGGGTACCAAGAGACCCAGTACTTC. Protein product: CASSPSGMGYQETQYF.

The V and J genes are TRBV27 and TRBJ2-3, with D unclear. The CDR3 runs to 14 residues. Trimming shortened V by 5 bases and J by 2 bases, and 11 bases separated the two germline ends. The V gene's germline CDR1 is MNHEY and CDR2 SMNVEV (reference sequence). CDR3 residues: CASSLDSFTDTQYF. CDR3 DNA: TGTGCCAGCAGTCTCGACTCGTTCACAGATACGCAGTATTTT.

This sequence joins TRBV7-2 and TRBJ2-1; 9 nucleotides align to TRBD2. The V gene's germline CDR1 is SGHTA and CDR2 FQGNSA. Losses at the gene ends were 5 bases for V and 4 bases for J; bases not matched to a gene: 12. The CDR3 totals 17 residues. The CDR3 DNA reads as TGTGCCAGCAGCCCACGTTTTAGCGGGAGAGCGTACAATGAGCAGTTCTTC. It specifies CASSPRFSGRAYNEQFF.

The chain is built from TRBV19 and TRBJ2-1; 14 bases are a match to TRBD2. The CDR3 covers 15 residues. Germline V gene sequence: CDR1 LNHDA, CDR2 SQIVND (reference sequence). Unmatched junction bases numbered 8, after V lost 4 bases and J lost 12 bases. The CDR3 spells CASSTRLAGGPAQFF. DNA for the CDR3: TGTGCCAGTAGTACCCGACTAGCGGGAGGGCCCGCGCAGTTCTTC.

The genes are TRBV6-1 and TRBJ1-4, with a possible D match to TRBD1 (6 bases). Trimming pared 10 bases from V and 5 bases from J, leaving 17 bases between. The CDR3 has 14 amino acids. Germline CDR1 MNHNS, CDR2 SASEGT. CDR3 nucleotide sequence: TGTGCCACATTAATACAGGGAATAAATGAAAAACTGTTTTTT. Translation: CATLIQGINEKLFF.

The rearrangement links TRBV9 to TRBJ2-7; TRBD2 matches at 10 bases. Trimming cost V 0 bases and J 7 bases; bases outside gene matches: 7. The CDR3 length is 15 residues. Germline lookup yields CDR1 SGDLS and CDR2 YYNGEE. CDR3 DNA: TGTGCCAGCAGCGTAGATCTAGCGGGAGCTCGAGAGCAGTACTTC. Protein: CASSVDLAGAREQYF.

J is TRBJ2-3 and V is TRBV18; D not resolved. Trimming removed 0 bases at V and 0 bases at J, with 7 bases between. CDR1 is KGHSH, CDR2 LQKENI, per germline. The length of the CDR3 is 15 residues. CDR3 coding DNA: TGTGCCAGCTCACCACCCCTAATGAGCACAGATACGCAGTATTTT. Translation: CASSPPLMSTDTQYF.

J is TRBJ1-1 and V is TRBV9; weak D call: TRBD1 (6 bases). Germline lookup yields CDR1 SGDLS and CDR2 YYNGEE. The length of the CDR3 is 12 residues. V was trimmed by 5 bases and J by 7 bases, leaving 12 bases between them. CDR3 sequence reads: CASSKQGGEAFF. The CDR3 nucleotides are TGTGCCAGCAGTAAACAGGGTGGTGAAGCTTTCTTT.

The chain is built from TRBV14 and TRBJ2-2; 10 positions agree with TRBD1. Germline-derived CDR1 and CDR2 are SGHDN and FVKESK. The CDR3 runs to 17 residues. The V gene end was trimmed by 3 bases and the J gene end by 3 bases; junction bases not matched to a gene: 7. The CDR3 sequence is CASSHWGTGEHTGELFF. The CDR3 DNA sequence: TGTGCCAGCAGCCACTGGGGGACAGGGGAGCACACCGGGGAGCTGTTTTTT.

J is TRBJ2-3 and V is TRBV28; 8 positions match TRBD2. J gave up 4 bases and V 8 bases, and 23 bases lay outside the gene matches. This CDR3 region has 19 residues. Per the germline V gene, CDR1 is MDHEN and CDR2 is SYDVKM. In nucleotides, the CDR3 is TGTGCCAGCTCCGGAAGGTTACGCCTCGCAGCGGGAGTTGCAGATACGCAGTATTTT. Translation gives CASSGRLRLAAGVADTQYF.

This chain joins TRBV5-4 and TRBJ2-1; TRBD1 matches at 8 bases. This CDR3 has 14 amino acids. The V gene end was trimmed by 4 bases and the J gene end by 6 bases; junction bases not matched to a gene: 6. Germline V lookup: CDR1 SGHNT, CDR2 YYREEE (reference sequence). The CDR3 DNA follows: TGTGCCAGCAGCCCTCCTGACAGGGGCAATGAGCAGTTCTTC. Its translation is CASSPPDRGNEQFF.

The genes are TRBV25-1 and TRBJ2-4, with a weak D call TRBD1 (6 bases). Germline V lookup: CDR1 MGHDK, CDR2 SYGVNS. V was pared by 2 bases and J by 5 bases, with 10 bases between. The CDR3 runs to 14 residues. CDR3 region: CASSELDRENIQYF. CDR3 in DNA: TGTGCCAGCAGTGAACTGGACAGAGAAAACATTCAGTACTTC.

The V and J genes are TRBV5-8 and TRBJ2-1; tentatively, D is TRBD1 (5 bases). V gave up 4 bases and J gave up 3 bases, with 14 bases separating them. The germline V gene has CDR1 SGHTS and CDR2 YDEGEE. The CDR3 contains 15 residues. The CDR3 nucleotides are TGTGCCAGCAGCGACAGAAGGATAAGCTACAATGAGCAGTTCTTC. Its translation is CASSDRRISYNEQFF.

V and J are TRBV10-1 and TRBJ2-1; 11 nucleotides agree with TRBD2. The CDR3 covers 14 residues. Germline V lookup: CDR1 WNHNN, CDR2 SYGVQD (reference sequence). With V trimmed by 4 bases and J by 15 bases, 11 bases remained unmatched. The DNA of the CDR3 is TGCGCCAGCAGTGGTGGGACTAGCGGCCTTCGACTGTTCTTC. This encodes CASSGGTSGLRLFF.